A single sample is the source of the 14 T cell receptor beta chains below, sequenced in a study of OX40 agonist ivuxolimab in advanced cancers. Profiled with immunoSEQ multiplex PCR; TCRdb holds only in-frame clones, not every one. The profile shows roughly 70,000 clones, about 90% of them singletons. The source material was CD4+ or CD8+ T cells sorted from blood, sampled in a trial of the OX40 agonist ivuxolimab. The receptors derive from an adult with an advanced solid tumor such as melanoma, head and neck, liver or kidney cancer.

This clone was detected once. This chain uses TRBV5-6 with TRBJ2-7, with TRBD2 identical over 9 bases. With 3 bases clipped from V and 3 bases from J, the junction kept 7 bases outside the gene matches. In germline, CDR1 is SGHDT, CDR2 YYEEEE. CDR3 length equals 15 residues. The CDR3 reads CASSSGLASFYEQYF. CDR3 bases: TGTGCCAGCAGCTCCGGACTAGCGAGTTTCTACGAGCAGTACTTC.

This sequence joins TRBV29-1 and TRBJ2-5; TRBD2 aligns across 10 bases. The tail of the sequence fits TRBJ2-7 better, so the J call may be wrong. Germline CDR1 reads SQVTM; CDR2 reads ANQGSEA. This CDR3 is 14 amino acids long. In DNA, the CDR3 is TGCAGCGTTTCTAGCGGGAGAGGGCCCTACGAGCAGTACTTC. This gives the protein CSVSSGRGPYEQYF.

Comments on this clone: A read error may account for a junction end that differs from germline. J is TRBJ1-4 and V is TRBV2; 8 positions agree with TRBD1. The CDR3 spans 15 residues. CDR1 SNHLY and CDR2 FYNNEI come from the germline V gene. CDR3 protein: CASSPSGQATAKRFF. The CDR3 region has the DNA TGTGCCAGCAGCCCATCGGGACAGGCCACTGCTAAACGGTTTTTT.

The V and J genes are TRBV2 and TRBJ2-7; D not certain. This CDR3 is 11 amino acids long. CDR1 and CDR2 (germline): SNHLY, FYNNEI. The ends were cut back, 6 bases at V and 8 bases at J, with 11 bases in the middle. In nucleotides, the CDR3 is TGTGCCAGCAGCGGAGAGGTAAAGCAGTACTTC. Protein: CASSGEVKQYF.

With respect to this clone: In the same sample, other DNA sequences code for this CDR3. This chain joins TRBV5-1 and TRBJ2-3, with 7 bases identical to TRBD2. This CDR3 has 14 amino acids. Germline V gives CDR1 SGHRS, CDR2 YFSETQ. V trimming: 4 bases; J trimming: 3 bases; junction bases outside the gene matches: 5. CDR3 sequence reads: CASSASGTTDTQYF. The CDR3 DNA is TGCGCCAGCAGCGCCAGCGGGACTACAGATACGCAGTATTTT.

In its sample, this clone was seen once. This chain connects TRBV28 to TRBJ2-5; 9 nucleotides match TRBD1. Looked up from germline, CDR1 is MDHEN and CDR2 is SYDVKM. V was pared by 5 bases and J by 5 bases, with 9 bases of the junction left unmatched. The CDR3 is 15 amino acids. CDR3 DNA: TGTGCCAGCAGTGAAGGGACAGGGCTCGGCGAGACCCAGTACTTC. Encoded protein: CASSEGTGLGETQYF.

The V call is TRBV18, the J call TRBJ2-5; no definite D call. V shed 2 bases and J shed 4 bases, with 5 bases lying between them. Germline lookup yields CDR1 KGHSH and CDR2 LQKENI. This CDR3 contains 12 residues. CDR3 in amino acids: CASSPTGETQYF. In DNA, the CDR3 is TGTGCCAGCTCACCAACGGGAGAGACCCAGTACTTC.

V is TRBV19 and J is TRBJ2-1; a weak D match, TRBD2 (6 bases). Trimming took off 7 bases at V and 0 bases at J, with 13 bases between the two ends. CDR1 and CDR2 from the germline V gene are LNHDA and SQIVND (reference sequence). This CDR3 is built from 15 residues. The chain's CDR3 is CASTPRLVSYNEQFF. CDR3 nucleotides: TGTGCCAGTACCCCGAGACTAGTCTCCTACAATGAGCAGTTCTTC.

This chain joins TRBV21-1 and TRBJ2-7; no DNA check was done on the table's D call, TRBD1. TRBV21-1 is designated a pseudogene. The CDR3 totals 15 residues. The CDR3 region has the DNA TGTGCCAGCAGCAAAGTGACGGACATCGGCTACGAGCAGTACTTC. Its translation: CASSKVTDIGYEQYF.

The chain is built from TRBV11-3 and TRBJ2-2; 9 bases are shared with TRBD1. Germline V gene data show CDR1 as SGHNT and CDR2 as YENEEA. The CDR3 contains 15 residues. Trimming removed 1 base from V and 5 bases from J; junction bases left unmatched: 2. The CDR3: CASSLAGQGTGELFF. CDR3 bases: TGTGCCAGCAGCTTAGCGGGACAGGGAACCGGGGAGCTGTTTTTT.

The CDR3 sequence is CASSEGPGPRWEQYF. CDR3 DNA: TGTGCCAGCAGTGAAGGGCCGGGACCTCGGTGGGAGCAGTACTTC. The rearrangement joins TRBV6-1 to TRBJ2-7, with D perhaps assigned TRBD1 or TRBD2 (5 bases each). Between the trimmed V and J ends, which lost 1 base and 7 bases, there was a span of 17 bases. Germline CDR1 MNHNS, CDR2 SASEGT. The CDR3 is 15 amino acids.

This clone has just a few counts. The V call is TRBV4-2, the J call TRBJ2-1; D unclear. CDR3 length equals 18 residues. The V gene's germline CDR1 is LGHNA and CDR2 YNFKEQ. Deletions cut 4 bases from V and 0 bases from J, with 19 bases between. CDR3 sequence reads: CASSLQPGSSSSYNEQFF. CDR3 nucleotides: TGTGCCAGCAGCCTCCAACCGGGCTCCTCGAGCTCCTACAATGAGCAGTTCTTC.

The chain combines TRBV19 with TRBJ2-7; 14 nucleotides agree with TRBD2. The CDR3 covers 17 residues. V was clipped by 7 bases and J by 1 base; unmatched bases: 9. CDR1 LNHDA and CDR2 SQIVND come from the germline V gene (reference sequence). In DNA, the CDR3 is TGTGCCAGTACCCTGACTAGCGGGAGGGCCGGGTCCTACGAGCAGTACTTC. Protein product: CASTLTSGRAGSYEQYF.

The chain links TRBV2 to TRBJ2-5; 9 positions match TRBD2. Matching the DNA end better, TRBJ2-7 makes the J call doubtful. CDR1 is SNHLY, CDR2 FYNNEI, per germline. The CDR3 runs 14 residues. The CDR3 is CASSLELAGYEQYF. The CDR3 nucleotides read TGTGCCAGCAGCCTCGAACTAGCGGGTTACGAGCAGTACTTC.